Below are 10 T cell receptor beta chains sequenced from a single sample in a study of T cell clonality in common variable immunodeficiency. The antigens of these receptors remain unknown. Study conclusions and caveats: Reportedly, TCR beta sequences from common variable immunodeficiency showed fewer deletions and N-nucleotide insertions.

This table comes from immunoSEQ multiplex PCR, and its TCRdb copy is limited to in-frame clones, with some not included. The sample holds around 9,600 clones, and no clone turns up only once. Specimen: peripheral blood mononuclear cells. The receptors were gathered from a human donor with common variable immunodeficiency.

This clone has a count of ten or more. Sequencing ends 3 residues short of the CDR3 end; the germline J gene provides the rest. The V and J genes are TRBV5-1 and TRBJ2-7; D is perhaps TRBD1 (6 bases). The CDR3 extends over 15 amino acids. The germline V gene has CDR1 SGHRS and CDR2 YFSETQ. V shed 0 bases and J shed 5 bases, with 15 bases lying between them. CDR3 sequence: CASSLGSGAFNEQYF. CDR3 bases read: TGCGCCAGCAGCTTGGGGTCAGGGGCCTTCAACGAG.

This clone was counted a few times. A junction boundary mismatches the germline segment, possibly from a read error. The CDR3 end is not reached by the read, which stops 3 residues before it; the germline J gene fills it in. The chain links TRBV19 to TRBJ2-4, with 7 nucleotides matching TRBD1. This CDR3 spans 17 amino acids. The germline V gene encodes CDR1 LNHDA and CDR2 SQIVND (reference sequence). CDR3 bases read: TGTGCCAGTATCGAACAGACAGGGACGGGCGCCAAAACCATT. It specifies CASIEQTGTGAKTI. The whole CDR3 protein reads CASIEQTGTGAKTIQYF.

This clone has a count of ten or more. CDR3 protein: CASSGTALQETQYF. CDR3 DNA, as far as it was read: TGTGCCAGCAGTGGGACAGCTCTACAAGAGACC. J is TRBJ2-5 and V is TRBV6-1; D perhaps matches TRBD1 (6 bases). Read data end 3 residues before the CDR3 end; the end is taken from the germline J gene. V was shortened by 4 bases and J by 2 bases, with 11 bases between the two germline ends. Germline V CDR1 and CDR2: MNHNS, SASEGT. This CDR3 has 14 residues.

The table lists this clone with many counts. The CDR3 end lies 3 residues beyond the end of the read and is filled in from the germline J gene. The chain is built from TRBV5-1 and TRBJ1-2, with 7 bases aligning to TRBD1. Germline CDR1 reads SGHRS; CDR2 reads YFSETQ. Unmatched junction bases numbered 9, after V lost 5 bases and J lost 2 bases. This CDR3 is 15 amino acids long. CDR3 bases read: TGCGCCAGCAGTCGAGACAGGGATTCAAACTATGGC. Translated: CASSRDRDSNYG. Given in full, the CDR3 is CASSRDRDSNYGYTF.

In its sample, this clone was seen many times. The missing CDR3 end, 3 residues past where the read stops, is filled in from the germline J gene. The genes are TRBV7-9 and TRBJ1-1; D remains ambiguous. This CDR3 has 14 residues. The V gene's germline CDR1 is SEHNR and CDR2 FQNEAQ (reference sequence). Trimming stripped 3 bases from V and 6 bases from J, with 14 bases between. Here the CDR3 reads CASSFEGGRAEAFF. CDR3 DNA, as far as it was read: TGTGCCAGCAGCTTTGAGGGTGGAAGGGCTGAA.

This clone is medium-sized within its sample. Read coverage stops 3 residues before the CDR3 terminus; the germline J gene supplies the remainder. The chain links TRBV23-1 to TRBJ2-3; maybe TRBD1 (6 bases). TRBV23-1 is sorted into the ORF group, with uncertain function. The V gene lost 4 bases and the J gene lost 4 bases, with 12 bases spanning the gap. The CDR3 totals 14 residues. CDR3 in amino acids: CASSRAGEADTQYF. CDR3 DNA, as far as it was read: TGCGCCAGCAGTCGGGCAGGGGAAGCAGATACG.

Relative to its sample, this clone is medium-sized (0.01 to 0.1%). The CDR3 goes on 3 residues after the read ends, and that part is filled in from the germline J gene. The chain uses TRBV11-2 and TRBJ2-7, with D uncertain. Germline V gives CDR1 SGHAT, CDR2 FQNNGV. The V gene lost 1 base and the J gene lost 0 bases, with 4 bases spanning the gap. This CDR3 comprises 13 residues. The sequenced CDR3 bases are TGTGCCAGCAGCTTAGGAGCCTCCTACGAG. Amino acids: CASSLGASYE. The whole CDR3 sequence is CASSLGASYEQYF.

This clone was seen repeatedly, ten times or more. The read stops 3 residues short of the end of the CDR3; the missing end is completed from the germline J gene. The chain has TRBV6-2 or TRBV6-3 and TRBJ2-1; no reliable D call. Per the germline V gene, CDR1 is MNHEY and CDR2 is SVGEGT. Between the trimmed V and J ends, which lost 2 bases and 3 bases, there was a span of 14 bases. This CDR3 spans 16 amino acids. The sequenced part of the CDR3 DNA is TGTGCCAGCAGTTACCCCCCACCCAGGAACTACAATGAG. Its translation is CASSYPPPRNYNE. The complete CDR3 protein is CASSYPPPRNYNEQFF.

This clone was counted at least ten times. Read data end 3 residues before the CDR3 end; the end is taken from the germline J gene. The chain employs TRBV29-1 and TRBJ2-7, with 7 bases fitting TRBD1. The length of the CDR3 is 13 residues. Germline V gene data show CDR1 as SQVTM and CDR2 as ANQGSEA. The V and J ends lost 1 base and 6 bases, in that order; junction bases with no gene match: 6. The CDR3: CSVEARQGREQYF. CDR3 DNA (partial): TGCAGCGTTGAAGCCCGACAGGGACGCGAG.

Many counts were recorded for this clone. Read coverage stops 3 residues before the CDR3 terminus; the germline J gene supplies the remainder. The chain uses TRBV19 and TRBJ1-1, with D possibly being TRBD1 (5 bases). Trimming pared 6 bases from V and 2 bases from J, leaving 19 bases between. This CDR3 contains 16 residues. Looked up from germline, CDR1 is LNHDA and CDR2 is SQIVND (reference sequence). CDR3 bases read: TGTGCCAGTAGGAATCGGGATCAGGGCTTTAACACTGAA. Its translation: CASRNRDQGFNTE. The whole CDR3 region reads CASRNRDQGFNTEAFF. Full variable domain (remainder filled in from reference TRBV19 and TRBJ1-1): DGGITQSPKYLFRKEGQNVTLSCEQNLNHDAMYWYRQDPGQGLRLIYYSQIVNDFQKGDIAEGYSVSREKKESFPLTVTSAQKNPTAFYLCASRNRDQGFNTEAFFGQGTRLTVV.